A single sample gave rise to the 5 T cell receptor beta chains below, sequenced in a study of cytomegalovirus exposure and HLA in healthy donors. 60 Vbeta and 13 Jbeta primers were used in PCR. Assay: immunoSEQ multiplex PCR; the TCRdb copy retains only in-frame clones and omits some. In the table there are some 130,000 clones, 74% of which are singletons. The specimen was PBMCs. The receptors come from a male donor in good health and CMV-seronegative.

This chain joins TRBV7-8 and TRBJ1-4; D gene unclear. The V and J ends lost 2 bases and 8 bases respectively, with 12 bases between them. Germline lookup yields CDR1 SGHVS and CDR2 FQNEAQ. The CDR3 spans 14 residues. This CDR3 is CASSLSTMAEKLFF. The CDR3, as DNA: TGTGCCAGCAGCTTAAGTACGATGGCCGAAAAACTGTTTTTT.

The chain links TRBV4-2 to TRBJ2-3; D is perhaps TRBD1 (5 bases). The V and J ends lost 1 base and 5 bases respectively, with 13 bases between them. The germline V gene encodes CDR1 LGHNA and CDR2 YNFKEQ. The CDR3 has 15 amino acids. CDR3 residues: CASSQGSRGKDTQYF. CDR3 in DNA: TGTGCCAGCAGCCAAGGATCAAGGGGAAAAGATACGCAGTATTTT.

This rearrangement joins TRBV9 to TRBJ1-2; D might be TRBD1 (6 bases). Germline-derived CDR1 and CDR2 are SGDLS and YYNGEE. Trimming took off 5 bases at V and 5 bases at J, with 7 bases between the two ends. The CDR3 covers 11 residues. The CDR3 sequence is CASRGGYGYTF. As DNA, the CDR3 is TGTGCCAGCAGAGGGGGTTATGGCTACACCTTC.

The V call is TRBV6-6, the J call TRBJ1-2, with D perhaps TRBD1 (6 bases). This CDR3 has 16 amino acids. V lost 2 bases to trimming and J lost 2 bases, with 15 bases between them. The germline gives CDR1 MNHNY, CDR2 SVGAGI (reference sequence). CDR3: CASSYLGGPGNYGYTF. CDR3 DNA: TGTGCCAGCAGTTACCTGGGGGGGCCCGGAAACTATGGCTACACCTTC.

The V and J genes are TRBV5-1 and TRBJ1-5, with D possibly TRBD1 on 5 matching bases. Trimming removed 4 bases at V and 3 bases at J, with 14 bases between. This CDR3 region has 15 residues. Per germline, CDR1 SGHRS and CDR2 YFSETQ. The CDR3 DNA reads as TGCGCCAGCAGCCCGGGTGGAGGGGTCAATCAGCCCCAGCATTTT. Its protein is CASSPGGGVNQPQHF.